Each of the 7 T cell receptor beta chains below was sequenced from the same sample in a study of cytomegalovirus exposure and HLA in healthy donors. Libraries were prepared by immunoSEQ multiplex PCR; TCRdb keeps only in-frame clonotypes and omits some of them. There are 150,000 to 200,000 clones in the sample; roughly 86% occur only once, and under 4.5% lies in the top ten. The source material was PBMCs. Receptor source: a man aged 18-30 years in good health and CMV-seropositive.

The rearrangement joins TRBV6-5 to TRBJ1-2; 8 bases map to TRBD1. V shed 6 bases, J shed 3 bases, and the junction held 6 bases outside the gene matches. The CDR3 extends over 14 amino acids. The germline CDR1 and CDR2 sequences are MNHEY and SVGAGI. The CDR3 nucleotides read TGTGCCAGCAGAAAGACAGGGGTTTACTATGGCTACACCTTC. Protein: CASRKTGVYYGYTF.

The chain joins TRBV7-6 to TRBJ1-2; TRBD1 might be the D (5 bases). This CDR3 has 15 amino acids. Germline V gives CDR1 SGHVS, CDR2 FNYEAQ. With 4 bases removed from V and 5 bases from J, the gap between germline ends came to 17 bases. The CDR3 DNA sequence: TGTGCCAGCAGCTCCACCGACAGTCCCACGTATGGCTACACCTTC. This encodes CASSSTDSPTYGYTF.

This CDR3 reads CASTRGSARTDTQYF. In nucleotides, the CDR3 is TGCGCCAGCACCCGAGGGAGCGCGAGAACAGATACGCAGTATTTT. The genes are TRBV4-1 and TRBJ2-3, with D maybe TRBD2 (5 bases). Germline values: CDR1 MGHRA, CDR2 YSYEKL. This CDR3 region has 15 residues. V lost 7 bases and J lost 3, with 17 bases in between.

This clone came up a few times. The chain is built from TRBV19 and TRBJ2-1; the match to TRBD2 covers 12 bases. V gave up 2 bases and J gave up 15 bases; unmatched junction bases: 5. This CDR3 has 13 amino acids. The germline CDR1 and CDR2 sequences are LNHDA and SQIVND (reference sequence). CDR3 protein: CASSIQTSGSPFF. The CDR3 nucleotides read TGTGCCAGTAGTATACAGACTAGCGGGAGTCCGTTCTTC. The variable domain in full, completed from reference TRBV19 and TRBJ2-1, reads DGGITQSPKYLFRKEGQNVTLSCEQNLNHDAMYWYRQDPGQGLRLIYYSQIVNDFQKGDIAEGYSVSREKKESFPLTVTSAQKNPTAFYLCASSIQTSGSPFFGPGTRLTVL.

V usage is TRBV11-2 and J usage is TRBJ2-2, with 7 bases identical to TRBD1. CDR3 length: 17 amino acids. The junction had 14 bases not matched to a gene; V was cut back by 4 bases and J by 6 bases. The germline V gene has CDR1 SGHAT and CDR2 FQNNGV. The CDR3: CASSSASRQGWAGELFF. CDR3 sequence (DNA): TGTGCCAGCAGCTCCGCCTCCAGACAGGGCTGGGCCGGGGAGCTGTTTTTT.

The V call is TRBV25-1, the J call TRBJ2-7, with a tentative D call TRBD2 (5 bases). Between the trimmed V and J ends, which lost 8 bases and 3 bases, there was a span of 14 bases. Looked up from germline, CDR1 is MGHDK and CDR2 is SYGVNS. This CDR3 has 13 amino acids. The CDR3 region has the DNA TGTGCCAGCCTGGACTGGGAAAGCTACGAGCAGTACTTC. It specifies CASLDWESYEQYF.

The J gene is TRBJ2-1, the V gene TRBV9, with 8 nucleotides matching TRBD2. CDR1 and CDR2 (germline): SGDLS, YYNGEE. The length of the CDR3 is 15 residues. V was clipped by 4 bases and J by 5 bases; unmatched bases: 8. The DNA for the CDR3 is TGTGCCAGCAGCCCCGGGACTAGTCGAAACAATGAGCAGTTCTTC. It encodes CASSPGTSRNNEQFF.